This passage covers 18 T cell receptor beta chains from one sample sequenced in a study of chemoradiotherapy in HPV16-positive cancers. Profiling relied on immunoSEQ multiplex PCR, and the TCRdb table lists in-frame clones only, not all of them. The sample has roughly 12,000 clones, 81% seen once. This material was collected from a patient who underwent chemoradiotherapy. These receptors were taken from a human donor with HPV-associated anogenital cancer.

The V call is TRBV6-1, the J call TRBJ2-7, with TRBD1 identical over 7 bases. The germline V gene has CDR1 MNHNS and CDR2 SASEGT. CDR3 length equals 13 residues. The junction had 8 bases not matched to a gene; V was cut back by 10 bases and J by 2 bases. CDR3 nucleotide sequence: TGTGCCATCGAACGGGACAGCGCCTACGAGCAGTACTTC. It yields the protein CAIERDSAYEQYF.

The chain employs TRBV15 and TRBJ2-7, with TRBD1 matching over 9 bases. CDR1 and CDR2 (germline): LNHNV, YYDKDF (reference sequence). Germline trimming cut 0 bases from V and 4 bases from J; bases unmatched to any gene: 10. The CDR3 is 17 residues long. The CDR3 protein is CATSRDYTGQGGYEQYF. The DNA for the CDR3 is TGTGCCACCAGCAGAGACTATACGGGACAGGGCGGTTACGAGCAGTACTTC.

This chain uses TRBV15 with TRBJ1-6; no reliable D call. The CDR3 loop spans 15 amino acids. Looked up from germline, CDR1 is LNHNV and CDR2 is YYDKDF (reference sequence). Trimming removed 5 bases at V and 6 bases at J, with 14 bases between. The CDR3: CATSSPKIVNSPLHF. As DNA, the CDR3 is TGTGCCACCAGCTCCCCAAAGATTGTTAATTCACCCCTCCACTTT.

The chain combines TRBV7-9 with TRBJ2-5, with a tentative D call TRBD2 (5 bases). The germline V and J ends were trimmed by 0 bases and 4 bases, with 9 bases remaining between them. CDR1 is SEHNR and CDR2 is FQNEAQ in the germline V gene (reference sequence). The CDR3 is 14 amino acids. The chain's CDR3 is CASSLAIAGETQYF. CDR3 sequence (DNA): TGTGCCAGCAGCTTAGCGATCGCGGGAGAGACCCAGTACTTC.

V gene TRBV5-1 combines with J gene TRBJ1-2; the match to TRBD1 covers 7 bases. Germline lookup yields CDR1 SGHRS and CDR2 YFSETQ. V shed 4 bases and J 8 bases; nucleotides not matched to a gene: 8. This CDR3 comprises 13 residues. This CDR3 is CASSLVDREGYTF. The CDR3 nucleotides read TGCGCCAGCAGCCTAGTCGACAGGGAGGGCTACACCTTC.

This chain connects TRBV5-8 to TRBJ2-5; no reliable D call. Trimming pared 1 base from V and 3 bases from J, leaving 10 bases between. Germline lookup yields CDR1 SGHTS and CDR2 YDEGEE. CDR3 length: 14 amino acids. CDR3 region: CASSLRAVEETQYF. The CDR3 DNA sequence: TGTGCCAGCAGCTTGAGGGCAGTAGAAGAGACCCAGTACTTC.

This clone has more than one count but fewer than ten. The CDR3 here is CASSSTTGPPEAFF. The CDR3 DNA is TGTGCCAGCAGCTCTACAACCGGCCCGCCTGAAGCTTTCTTT. This chain joins TRBV7-9 and TRBJ1-1; D gene uncertain. The CDR3 has 14 amino acids. The germline V and J ends were trimmed by 4 bases and 6 bases, with 15 bases remaining between them. Looked up from germline, CDR1 is SEHNR and CDR2 is FQNEAQ (reference sequence). The entire variable domain, with the rest obtained from reference TRBV7-9 and TRBJ1-1, is as follows: DTGVSQNPRHKITKRGQNVTFRCDPISEHNRLYWYRQTLGQGPEFLTYFQNEAQLEKSRLLSDRFSAERPKGSFSTLEIQRTEQGDSAMYLCASSSTTGPPEAFFGQGTRLTVV.

The chain combines TRBV4-1 with TRBJ1-1; TRBD1 is a possible D gene (6 bases). This CDR3 has 16 amino acids. Germline V CDR1 and CDR2: MGHRA, YSYEKL. Trimming left V 1 base short and J 0 bases short, with 12 bases between. DNA of the CDR3: TGCGCCAGCAGCCAAGCGGGGGAGGGGGTGAACACTGAAGCTTTCTTT. Translation gives CASSQAGEGVNTEAFF.

This sequence joins TRBV19 and TRBJ1-1; D uncertain. In germline, CDR1 is LNHDA, CDR2 SQIVND (reference sequence). V dropped 5 bases and J dropped 8 bases, with 15 bases sitting between them. The CDR3 contains 13 residues. CDR3 protein: CASSATPGAEAFF. In DNA form, the CDR3 reads TGTGCCAGTAGTGCAACGCCTGGAGCGGAAGCTTTCTTT.

The chain links TRBV7-2 to TRBJ2-3; the D is unclear. Germline CDR1 reads SGHTA; CDR2 reads FQGNSA. The CDR3 contains 14 residues. The ends were cut back, 3 bases at V and 4 bases at J, with 11 bases in the middle. The CDR3 loop is CASSLESLSDTQYF. The CDR3 nucleotides read TGTGCCAGCAGCTTGGAATCACTCTCAGATACGCAGTATTTT.

The chain joins TRBV6-1 to TRBJ1-2; D unclear. Trimming took 1 base from V and 6 from J, leaving 6 bases between them. The CDR3 loop spans 12 amino acids. From germline, CDR1 is MNHNS and CDR2 SASEGT. CDR3 sequence (DNA): TGTGCCAGCAGTGAAGGGACCCATGGCTACACCTTC. The encoded protein is CASSEGTHGYTF.

This rearrangement joins TRBV14 to TRBJ1-2; 9 bases are shared with TRBD1. Looked up from germline, CDR1 is SGHDN and CDR2 is FVKESK. The CDR3 contains 15 residues. J lost 8 bases, V lost 4 bases, and 11 bases had no gene match. CDR3 DNA sequence: TGTGCCAGCAGCCCTTTGGGACAGGGTCTCGGCGGCTACACCTTC. It codes for CASSPLGQGLGGYTF.

The J gene is TRBJ2-1, the V gene TRBV6-1, with no clear D. Germline CDR1 and CDR2: MNHNS and SASEGT. The CDR3 is 10 amino acids. The V end lost 8 bases, the J end lost 2 bases, and 1 base lay between the germline ends. CDR3 protein: CASAYNEQFF. The CDR3 nucleotides read TGTGCCAGCGCCTACAATGAGCAGTTCTTC.

This clone showed up just once. The V and J genes are TRBV7-6 and TRBJ2-3, with 7 bases lining up with TRBD1. Germline CDR1 and CDR2: SGHVS and FNYEAQ. J lost 2 bases, V lost 5 bases, and 7 bases had no gene match. This CDR3 contains 15 residues. The CDR3 here is CASSPSTGDTDTQYF. The CDR3 DNA is TGTGCCAGCAGCCCTTCCACAGGGGACACAGATACGCAGTATTTT.

The rearrangement uses TRBV5-5 and TRBJ1-6; TRBD1 matches 8 bases. J gave up 2 bases and V 2 bases, and 3 bases lay outside the gene matches. The germline gives CDR1 SGHKS, CDR2 YYEKEE (reference sequence). CDR3 length equals 16 residues. CDR3 protein: CASSLNRGAYNSPLHF. CDR3 nucleotide sequence: TGTGCCAGCAGCTTAAACAGGGGGGCCTATAATTCACCCCTCCACTTT.

The rearrangement uses TRBV14 and TRBJ1-6; D gene unclear. The V gene lost 1 base and the J gene lost 7 bases, with 11 bases spanning the gap. From germline, CDR1 is SGHDN and CDR2 FVKESK. The length of the CDR3 is 15 residues. The CDR3 nucleotides read TGTGCCAGCAGCCAAGCAGCAGATCTAAATTCACCCCTCCACTTT. This sequence encodes CASSQAADLNSPLHF.

J is TRBJ2-7 and V is TRBV10-1; 7 positions match TRBD1. This CDR3 is 15 amino acids long. V was clipped by 6 bases and J by 5 bases; unmatched bases: 13. From germline, CDR1 is WNHNN and CDR2 SYGVQD (reference sequence). This chain's CDR3 is CASRTTGYGFDEQYF. The CDR3, as DNA: TGCGCCAGCAGGACGACAGGGTACGGTTTCGACGAGCAGTACTTC.

J is TRBJ1-6 and V is TRBV12-1. TRBV12-1 is reported as a pseudogene. The CDR3 consists of 14 residues. DNA of the CDR3: TGTGCCAGCAGCTTTGCAGGGTATAATTCACCCCTCCACTTT. Translating it yields CASSFAGYNSPLHF.